The 12 T cell receptor beta chains reported below all come from one sample, sequenced in a study of cytomegalovirus exposure and HLA in healthy donors. The PCR employed 60 Vbeta primers together with 13 Jbeta primers. Produced via immunoSEQ multiplex PCR; TCRdb's table is partial and in-frame only. The table includes some 250,000 clones, approximately 82% detected once. The sequencing input was PBMCs. Every receptor here comes from a woman aged 60 to 75 in good health and CMV-seropositive.

This CDR3 is CAISRQGPGNTIYF. The CDR3, as DNA: TGTGCCATCAGTCGACAGGGACCTGGAAACACCATATATTTT. The V gene is TRBV10-3, the J gene TRBJ1-3, with 7 bases matching TRBD1. Trimming at V came to 5 bases and at J to 2 bases, leaving 3 bases not matched to a gene. Germline CDR1 and CDR2: ENHRY and SYGVKD. The CDR3 runs 14 residues.

The chain is built from TRBV7-9 and TRBJ2-3; D is possibly TRBD1 (5 bases). CDR3 size: 14 residues. The V and J ends lost 7 bases and 0 bases respectively, with 11 bases between them. Germline V gene lookup returns CDR1 SEHNR and CDR2 FQNEAQ (reference sequence). The CDR3 loop is CASTRGSSTDTQYF. The CDR3 coding sequence is TGTGCCAGCACTAGGGGCAGTAGCACAGATACGCAGTATTTT. Using reference TRBV7-9 and TRBJ2-3 for the parts outside the CDR3, the full variable domain is DTGVSQNPRHKITKRGQNVTFRCDPISEHNRLYWYRQTLGQGPEFLTYFQNEAQLEKSRLLSDRFSAERPKGSFSTLEIQRTEQGDSAMYLCASTRGSSTDTQYFGPGTRLTVL.

The V call is TRBV14, the J call TRBJ1-2; possible D gene TRBD1, 5 bases. The V end lost 0 bases, the J end lost 6 bases, and 14 bases lay between the germline ends. The germline V gene has CDR1 SGHDN and CDR2 FVKESK. The CDR3 contains 15 residues. CDR3 sequence (DNA): TGTGCCAGCAGCCAAGAAATAGGGGCTACGGATGGCTACACCTTC. Its translation is CASSQEIGATDGYTF. The full variable domain, with the rest looked up from reference TRBV14 and TRBJ1-2, is EAGVTQFPSHSVIEKGQTVTLRCDPISGHDNLYWYRRVMGKEIKFLLHFVKESKQDESGMPNNRFLAERTGGTYSTLKVQPAELEDSGVYFCASSQEIGATDGYTFGSGTRLTVV.

This clone was picked up a small number of times. V and J are TRBV4-1 and TRBJ1-1; no reliable D call. Trimming stripped 0 bases from V and 1 base from J, with 6 bases between. The CDR3 is made up of 14 amino acids. Germline V gene data show CDR1 as MGHRA and CDR2 as YSYEKL. CDR3 region: CASSQEEGNTEAFF. As DNA, the CDR3 is TGCGCCAGCAGCCAAGAAGAGGGGAACACTGAAGCTTTCTTT.

The chain links TRBV4-1 to TRBJ2-1; 8 bases fit TRBD2. Germline V gene sequence: CDR1 MGHRA, CDR2 YSYEKL. The CDR3 length is 19 residues. V trimming: 1 base; J trimming: 2 bases; junction bases outside the gene matches: 13. The CDR3 nucleotides read TGCGCCAGCAGCCAAGCCCCGTGGGGGGGCGGGAGGACCTACAATGAGCAGTTCTTC. Translation gives CASSQAPWGGGRTYNEQFF.

This clone was picked up one time. The chain has TRBV9 and TRBJ1-1, with D perhaps TRBD1 (6 bases). Germline lookup yields CDR1 SGDLS and CDR2 YYNGEE. The CDR3 covers 18 residues. V shed 4 bases and J shed 4 bases, with 26 bases lying between them. For the CDR3, the DNA is TGTGCCAGCAGCCCCGGCTGGGGGCCCTCCCGAAGGAGCACTGAAGCTTTCTTT. This codes for CASSPGWGPSRRSTEAFF.

V is TRBV28 and J is TRBJ2-7, with D perhaps TRBD2 (5 bases). This CDR3 comprises 14 residues. Germline values: CDR1 MDHEN, CDR2 SYDVKM. Trimming removed 4 bases at V and 7 bases at J, with 17 bases between. The chain's CDR3 is CASSSGGSVFEQYF. Written as DNA, the CDR3 is TGTGCCAGCAGTTCTGGCGGGTCTGTTTTTGAGCAGTACTTC.

This chain's CDR3 is CASSLPTSAGTDTQYF. In DNA, the CDR3 is TGTGCCAGCAGTCTCCCGACTAGCGCGGGGACAGATACGCAGTATTTT. The gene calls are TRBV27 and TRBJ2-3; 8 positions agree with TRBD2. J lost 3 bases, V lost 5 bases, and 10 bases had no gene match. This CDR3 is built from 16 residues. The germline CDR1 and CDR2 sequences are MNHEY and SMNVEV (reference sequence).

This chain connects TRBV6-5 to TRBJ1-2; 7 bases fit TRBD1. The trim removed 0 bases at V and 7 bases at J, leaving 5 bases unmatched. CDR3 length equals 14 residues. Looked up from germline, CDR1 is MNHEY and CDR2 is SVGAGI. The CDR3 sequence: CASSYSKGAVGYTF. In nucleotides, the CDR3 is TGTGCCAGCAGTTACTCGAAGGGGGCGGTTGGCTACACCTTC.

This clone was counted a few times. This chain joins TRBV10-1 and TRBJ2-1, with TRBD2 matching 13 bases. Losses at the gene ends were 6 bases for V and 4 bases for J; bases not matched to a gene: 9. Germline V CDR1 and CDR2: WNHNN, SYGVQD (reference sequence). The CDR3 has 17 residues. Here the CDR3 reads CASSDGGLAGLYNEQFF. The CDR3, as DNA: TGCGCCAGCAGCGATGGGGGACTAGCGGGACTTTACAATGAGCAGTTCTTC.

The rearrangement links TRBV7-9 to TRBJ2-7; 9 bases fit TRBD2. CDR1 and CDR2 from the germline V gene are SEHNR and FQNEAQ (reference sequence). With V trimmed by 2 bases and J by 7 bases, 12 bases remained unmatched. The CDR3 runs to 16 residues. Here the CDR3 reads CASSLRGREGPGEQYF. The CDR3 nucleotides are TGTGCCAGCAGCTTAAGAGGGCGGGAGGGCCCGGGAGAGCAGTACTTC.

This rearrangement joins TRBV6-5 to TRBJ1-2, with 7 bases matching TRBD1. This CDR3 has 14 residues. In germline, CDR1 is MNHEY, CDR2 SVGAGI. The trim removed 8 bases at V and 1 base at J, leaving 7 bases unmatched. CDR3 sequence: CASGRGSNNYGYTF. The DNA for the CDR3 is TGTGCCAGCGGCAGGGGGAGTAATAACTATGGCTACACCTTC.